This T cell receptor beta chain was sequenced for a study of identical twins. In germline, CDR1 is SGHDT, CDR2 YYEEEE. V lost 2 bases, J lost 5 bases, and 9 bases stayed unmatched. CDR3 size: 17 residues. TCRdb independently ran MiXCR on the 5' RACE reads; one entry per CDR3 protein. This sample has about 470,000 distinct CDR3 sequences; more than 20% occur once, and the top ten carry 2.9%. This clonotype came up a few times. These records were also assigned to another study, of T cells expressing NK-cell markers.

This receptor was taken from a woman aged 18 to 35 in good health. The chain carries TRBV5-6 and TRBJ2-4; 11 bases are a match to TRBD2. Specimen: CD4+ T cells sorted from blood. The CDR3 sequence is CASSFRPGGLAENIQYF. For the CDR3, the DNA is TGTGCCAGCAGCTTCCGCCCTGGGGGACTAGCGGAAAACATTCAGTACTTC.